Reported below is one TCR beta chain. Its binding antigen is unknown. No base quality values were provided; no much bigger clone lies one nucleotide off. Libraries were built with the immunoSEQ multiplex PCR assay. Rearranged TCR beta chain sequences were amplified with the hsTCRB Kit following the manufacturer's protocol. TCRB libraries were sequenced on an Illumina MiSeq. The study's own analysis went as follows. Demultiplexing, trimming and gene mapping were performed with the kit vendor's proprietary platform. The source is immuneACCESS, and TCRdb retained only in-frame sequences with V and J called. Part of the clones is not carried over; for the studies checked, unresolved V genes explain less than half of this, and the remainder is unexplained. That table supplies the V and J calls and clone size; D and trimming were determined from the DNA. In all, the sample holds approximately 25,000 clones, and over 80% of those were seen once. The top ten clonotypes cover 3% to 4% of the sample.

This specimen comes from a study of a mutant IDH1 vaccine in newly diagnosed glioma (dated by TCRdb to about 2021). Background on the whole study: Vaccination began 4-6 weeks after radiotherapy alone, or alongside temozolomide cycles in the chemotherapy-containing groups. Of the 25 to 35 treated patients, 62.5% were male and roughly 38% were female, and a mean age of around 40 years was recorded. Before enrollment, most patients had been given radiochemotherapy with temozolomide as standard therapy, while the rest had received either radiotherapy alone or temozolomide alone. Visit V12 was the week-35 safety follow-up and visit V13 was the week-47 end of study. Six visits were used for peripheral blood collection: V03 (baseline), V05, V07, V10, V12 and V13. For exploratory analyses, longitudinal TCRB deep sequencing was carried out in under 30 treated patients wherever samples were available. General study outcomes and caveats: PBMC samples for TCRB deep sequencing were selected based on availability. Immune responses induced by the vaccine were seen in approximately 93% of patients across multiple MHC alleles. No apparent relationship was observed between pseudoprogression and alterations in the top peripheral T cell clonotypes detected by TCRB sequencing. It was noted by the authors that analyses of patient blood samples could not be reproduced owing to sample limitations.

The time point label of this sample denotes: week 47, end of study. Each vaccine dose was 300 ug of a 20-mer mutant IDH1 peptide in Montanide, given subcutaneously with topical imiquimod. Eight vaccinations were administered to patients in weeks 1, 3, 5, 7, 11, 15, 19 and 23, corresponding to visits V03 through V10. All donors had newly diagnosed IDH1-mutant astrocytomas of WHO grade 3 or 4 that showed loss of nuclear ATRX. The samples were drawn from NOA16, a multicentre, single-arm, open-label phase I trial in Germany that tested a mutant IDH1 peptide vaccine in humans for the first time. Genomic DNA for TCRB sequencing was extracted from EDTA blood using the DNeasy Blood and Tissue Kit. The germline V gene supplies CDR1 SGHTA and CDR2 FQGNSA. Inclusive of the bounding cysteine and phenylalanine, the CDR3 is 14 residues long. The only DNA kept is the CDR3, 42 bases in frame from the first base. V loses 1 base at its end and J loses 5 bases; junction bases beyond the gene matches: 2.

The origin of this receptor is a middle-aged man with glioma. Some clones in this sample may be carry-over from other donors' samples. The chain is made from TRBV7-2 and TRBJ1-5, with TRBD1 identical over 7 junction bases. Material: PBMCs, obtained from a glioma patient whose treatment included an IDH1 peptide vaccine. The base sequence is TGTGCCAGCAGCTTAGGACAGGGCTATCAGCCCCAGCATTTT. Its translation is CASSLGQGYQPQHF.